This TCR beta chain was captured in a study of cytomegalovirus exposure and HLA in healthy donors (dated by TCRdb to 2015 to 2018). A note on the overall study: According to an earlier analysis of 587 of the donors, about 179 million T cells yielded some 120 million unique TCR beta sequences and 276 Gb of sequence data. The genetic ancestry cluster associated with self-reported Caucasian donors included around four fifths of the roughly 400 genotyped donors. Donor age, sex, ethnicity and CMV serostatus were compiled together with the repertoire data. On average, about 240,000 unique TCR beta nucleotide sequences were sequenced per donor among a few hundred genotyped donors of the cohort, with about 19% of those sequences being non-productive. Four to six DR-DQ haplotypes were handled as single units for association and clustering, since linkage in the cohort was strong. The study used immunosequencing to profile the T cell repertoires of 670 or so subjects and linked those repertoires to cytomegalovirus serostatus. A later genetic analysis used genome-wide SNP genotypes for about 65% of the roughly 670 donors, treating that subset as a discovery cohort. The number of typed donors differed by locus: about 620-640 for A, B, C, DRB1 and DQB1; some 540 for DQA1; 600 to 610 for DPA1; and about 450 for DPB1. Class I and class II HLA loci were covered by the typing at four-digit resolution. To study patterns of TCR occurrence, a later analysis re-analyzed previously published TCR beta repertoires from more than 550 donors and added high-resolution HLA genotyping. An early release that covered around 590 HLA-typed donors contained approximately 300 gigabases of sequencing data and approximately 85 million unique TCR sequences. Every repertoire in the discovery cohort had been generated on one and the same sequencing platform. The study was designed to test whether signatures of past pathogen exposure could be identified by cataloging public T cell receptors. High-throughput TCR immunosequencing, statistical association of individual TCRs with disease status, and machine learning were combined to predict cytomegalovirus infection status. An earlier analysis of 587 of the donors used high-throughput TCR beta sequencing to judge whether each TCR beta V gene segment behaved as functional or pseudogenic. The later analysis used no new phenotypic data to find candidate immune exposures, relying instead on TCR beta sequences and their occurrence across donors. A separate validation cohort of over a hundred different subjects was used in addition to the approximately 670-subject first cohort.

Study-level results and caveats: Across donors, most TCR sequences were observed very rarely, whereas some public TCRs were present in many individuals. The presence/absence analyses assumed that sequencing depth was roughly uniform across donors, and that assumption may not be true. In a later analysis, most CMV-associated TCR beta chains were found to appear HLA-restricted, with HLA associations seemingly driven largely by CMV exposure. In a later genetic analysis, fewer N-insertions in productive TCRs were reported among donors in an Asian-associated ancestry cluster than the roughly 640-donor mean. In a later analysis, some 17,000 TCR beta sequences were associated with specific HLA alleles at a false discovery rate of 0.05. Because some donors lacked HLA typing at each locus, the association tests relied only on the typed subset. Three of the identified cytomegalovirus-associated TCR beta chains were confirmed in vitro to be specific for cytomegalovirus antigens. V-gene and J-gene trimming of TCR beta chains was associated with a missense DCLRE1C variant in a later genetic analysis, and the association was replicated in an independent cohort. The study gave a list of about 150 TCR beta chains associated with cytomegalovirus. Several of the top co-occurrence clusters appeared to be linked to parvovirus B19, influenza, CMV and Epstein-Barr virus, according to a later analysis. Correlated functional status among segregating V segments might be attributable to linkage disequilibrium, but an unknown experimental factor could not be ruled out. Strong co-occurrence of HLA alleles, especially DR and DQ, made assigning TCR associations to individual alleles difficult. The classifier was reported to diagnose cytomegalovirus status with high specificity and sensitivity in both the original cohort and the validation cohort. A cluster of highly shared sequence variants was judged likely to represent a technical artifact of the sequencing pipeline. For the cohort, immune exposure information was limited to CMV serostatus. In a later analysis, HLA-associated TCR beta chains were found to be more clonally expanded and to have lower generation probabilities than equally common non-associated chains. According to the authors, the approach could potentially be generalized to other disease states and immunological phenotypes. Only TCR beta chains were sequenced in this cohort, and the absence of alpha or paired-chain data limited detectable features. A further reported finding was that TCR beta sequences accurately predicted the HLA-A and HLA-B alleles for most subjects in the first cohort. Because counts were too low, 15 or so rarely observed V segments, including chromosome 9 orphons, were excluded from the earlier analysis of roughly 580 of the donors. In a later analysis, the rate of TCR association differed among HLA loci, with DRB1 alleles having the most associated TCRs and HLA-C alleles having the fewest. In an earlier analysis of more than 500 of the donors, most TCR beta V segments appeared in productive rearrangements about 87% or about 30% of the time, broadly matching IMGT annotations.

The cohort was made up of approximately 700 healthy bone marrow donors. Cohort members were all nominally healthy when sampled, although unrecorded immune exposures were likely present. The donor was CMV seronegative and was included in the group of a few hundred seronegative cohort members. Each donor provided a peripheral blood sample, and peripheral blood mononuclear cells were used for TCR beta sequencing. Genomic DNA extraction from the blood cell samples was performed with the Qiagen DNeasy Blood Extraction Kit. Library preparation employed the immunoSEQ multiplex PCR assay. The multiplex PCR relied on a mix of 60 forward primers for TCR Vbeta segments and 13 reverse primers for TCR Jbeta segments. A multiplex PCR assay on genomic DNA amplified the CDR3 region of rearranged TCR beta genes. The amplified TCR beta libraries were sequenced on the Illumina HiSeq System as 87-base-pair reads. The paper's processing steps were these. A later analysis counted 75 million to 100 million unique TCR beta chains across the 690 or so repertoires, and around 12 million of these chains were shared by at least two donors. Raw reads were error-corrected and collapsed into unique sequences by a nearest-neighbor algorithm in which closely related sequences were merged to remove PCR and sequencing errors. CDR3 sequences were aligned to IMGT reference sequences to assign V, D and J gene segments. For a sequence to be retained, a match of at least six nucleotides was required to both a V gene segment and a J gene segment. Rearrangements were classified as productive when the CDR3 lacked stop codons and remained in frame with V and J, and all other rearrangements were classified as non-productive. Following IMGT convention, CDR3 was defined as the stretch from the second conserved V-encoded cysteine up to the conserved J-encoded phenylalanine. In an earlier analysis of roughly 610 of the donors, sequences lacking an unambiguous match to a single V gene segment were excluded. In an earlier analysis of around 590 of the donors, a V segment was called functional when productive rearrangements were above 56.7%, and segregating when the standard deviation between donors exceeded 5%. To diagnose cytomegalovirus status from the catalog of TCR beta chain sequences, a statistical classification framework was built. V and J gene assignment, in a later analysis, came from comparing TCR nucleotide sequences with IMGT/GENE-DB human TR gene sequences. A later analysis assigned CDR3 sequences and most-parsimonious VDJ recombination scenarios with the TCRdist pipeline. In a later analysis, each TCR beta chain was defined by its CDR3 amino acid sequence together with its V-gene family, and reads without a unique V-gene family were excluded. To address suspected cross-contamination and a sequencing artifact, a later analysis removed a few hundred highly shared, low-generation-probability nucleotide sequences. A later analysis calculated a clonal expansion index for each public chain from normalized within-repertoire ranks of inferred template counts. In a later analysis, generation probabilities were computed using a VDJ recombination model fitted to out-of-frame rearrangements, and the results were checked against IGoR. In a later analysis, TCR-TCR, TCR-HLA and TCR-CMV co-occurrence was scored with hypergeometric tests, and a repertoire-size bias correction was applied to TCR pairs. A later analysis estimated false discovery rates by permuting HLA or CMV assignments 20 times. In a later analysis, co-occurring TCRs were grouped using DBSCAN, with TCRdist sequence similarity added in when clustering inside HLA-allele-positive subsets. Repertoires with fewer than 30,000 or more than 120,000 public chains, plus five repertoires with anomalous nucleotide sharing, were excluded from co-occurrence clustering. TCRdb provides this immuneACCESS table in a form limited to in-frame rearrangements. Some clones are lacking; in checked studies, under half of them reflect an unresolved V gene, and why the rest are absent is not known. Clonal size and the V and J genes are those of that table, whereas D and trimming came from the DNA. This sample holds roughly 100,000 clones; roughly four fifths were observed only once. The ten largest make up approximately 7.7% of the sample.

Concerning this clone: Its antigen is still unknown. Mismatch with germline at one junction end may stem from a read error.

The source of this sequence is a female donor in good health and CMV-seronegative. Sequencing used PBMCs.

The CDR3 is CASSQYTPHGQYF. In nucleotide form, the sequence is TGTGCCAGCAGTCAATATACCCCTCACGGGCAGTATTTT. In this chain, TRBV25-1 is recombined with TRBJ2-3, with no reliable assignment of the D segment. The CDR3 goes from the cysteine to the phenylalanine over 13 residues. Solely the CDR3 DNA is kept, with 39 bases framed from the first base. From a lookup of the germline V gene, CDR1 and CDR2 are MGHDK and SYGVNS. The variable domain in full, with residues beyond the CDR3 obtained from the reference TRBV25-1 and TRBJ2-3 genes, is EADIYQTPRYLVIGTGKKITLECSQTMGHDKMYWYQQDPGMELHLIHYSYGVNSTEKGDLSSESTVSRIRTEHFPLTLESARPSHTSQYLCASSQYTPHGQYFGPGTRLTVL.